This T cell receptor (beta chain) was sequenced during a study of graft-versus-host responses after intestinal transplantation. Looking at the study overall: Each of the recipients got a multivisceral, liver-intestinal, or isolated intestinal transplant. Recipients across the board were started on anti-thymocyte globulin induction, then kept on tacrolimus and steroids for around 3 years. Study observations and caveats: Circulating GvH clone levels at their peak were associated with HvG declines (early post-transplant).

This clone was detected a few times. The antigen is not known. The CDR3 consists of 15 residues. CDR1 MGHRA and CDR2 YSYEKL come from the germline V gene. Unmatched junction bases numbered 2, after V lost 0 bases and J lost 0 bases. The repertoire was sequenced with immunoSEQ multiplex PCR; TCRdb's copy has only in-frame clones and lacks some. The sample has some 62,000 clones; 85% to 95% are singletons. V is TRBV4-1 and J is TRBJ2-7, with 7 bases lining up with TRBD1. The sequence came from a human donor who was the organ donor for an intestinal transplant. This specimen was unstimulated CD8+ T cells sorted from spleen or lymph node cells, taken before transplant. The CDR3 spells CASSQDWDSSYEQYF. DNA of the CDR3: TGCGCCAGCAGCCAAGATTGGGACAGCTCCTACGAGCAGTACTTC.